The rows below give T cell receptor beta chains drawn from one sample of a study of human thymus T cells. Sequencing used immunoSEQ multiplex PCR; TCRdb keeps in-frame clones, though not all of them. The sample holds about 78,000 clones, roughly 96% seen once. The specimen was thymus tissue. The receptor source for this set is a boy in the first two years of life with a congenital heart defect but otherwise immunologically healthy. CDR3s include the opening cysteine and the closing phenylalanine or tryptophan.

>TRBJ1-2|TRBV9
CASSGDRVDGYTF
>TRBJ2-7|TRBV9
CASSVVAQDYEQYF
>TRBJ2-5|TRBV4-2
CASSQPGQGARETQYF
>TRBJ2-1|TRBV5-1
CASSLEPGLARNEQFF
>TRBJ1-1|TRBV11-2
CASSLQGEGVNTEAFF
>TRBJ2-7|TRBV15
CATSRVHRDRAYEQYF
>TRBJ1-1|TRBV4-1
CASSQGRTDTEAFF
>TRBJ1-2|TRBV11-2
CASSLDLKGEGLLDGYTF
>TRBJ2-1|TRBV7-9
CASRYYAKEQFF
>TRBJ1-5|TRBV10-3
CAISEVGTGFNQPQHF
>TRBJ1-2|TRBV19
CASSIAQGEDGYTF